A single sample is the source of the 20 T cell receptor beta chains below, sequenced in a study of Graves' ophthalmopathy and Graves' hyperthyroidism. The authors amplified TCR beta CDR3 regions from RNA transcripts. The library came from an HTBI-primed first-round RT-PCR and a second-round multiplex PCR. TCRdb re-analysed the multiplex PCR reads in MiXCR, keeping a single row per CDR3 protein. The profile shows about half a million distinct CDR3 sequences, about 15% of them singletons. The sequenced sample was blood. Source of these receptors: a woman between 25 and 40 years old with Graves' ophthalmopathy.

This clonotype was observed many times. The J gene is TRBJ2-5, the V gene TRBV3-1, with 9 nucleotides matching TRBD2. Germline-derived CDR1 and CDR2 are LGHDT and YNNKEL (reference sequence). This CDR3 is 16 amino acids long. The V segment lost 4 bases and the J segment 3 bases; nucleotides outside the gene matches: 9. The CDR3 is CASSPTSGPYEETQYF. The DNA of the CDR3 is TGTGCCAGCAGCCCGACTAGCGGTCCCTACGAAGAGACCCAGTACTTC.

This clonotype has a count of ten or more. CDR3 residues: CASSMWDGQGMNEQYF. The CDR3 DNA follows: TGTGCCAGTAGTATGTGGGATGGACAGGGGATGAACGAGCAGTACTTC. The chain carries TRBV19 and TRBJ2-7; the match to TRBD1 covers 9 bases. The CDR3 contains 16 residues. V lost 3 bases and J lost 5; bases outside the gene matches: 11. Germline-derived CDR1 and CDR2 are LNHDA and SQIVND (reference sequence).

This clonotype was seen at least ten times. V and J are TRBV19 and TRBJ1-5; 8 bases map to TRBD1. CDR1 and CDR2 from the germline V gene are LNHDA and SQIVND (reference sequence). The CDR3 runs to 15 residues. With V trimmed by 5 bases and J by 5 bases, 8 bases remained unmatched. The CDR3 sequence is CASSDDRQGYQPQHF. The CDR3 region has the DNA TGTGCCAGTAGTGATGATAGACAGGGGTATCAGCCCCAGCATTTT.

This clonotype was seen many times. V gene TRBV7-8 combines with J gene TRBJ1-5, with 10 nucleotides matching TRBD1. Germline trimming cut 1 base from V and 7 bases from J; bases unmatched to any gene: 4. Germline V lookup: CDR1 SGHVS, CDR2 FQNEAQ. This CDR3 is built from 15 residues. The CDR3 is CASSLGDRGYQPQHF. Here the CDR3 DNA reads TGTGCCAGCAGCTTAGGGGACAGGGGATACCAGCCCCAGCATTTT.

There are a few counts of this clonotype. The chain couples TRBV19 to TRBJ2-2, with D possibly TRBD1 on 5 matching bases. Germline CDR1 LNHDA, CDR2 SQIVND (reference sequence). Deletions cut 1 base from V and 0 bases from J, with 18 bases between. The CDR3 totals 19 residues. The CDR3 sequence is CASSIAPFHWGPNTGELFF. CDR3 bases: TGTGCCAGTAGTATAGCCCCTTTCCATTGGGGCCCGAACACCGGGGAGCTGTTTTTT.

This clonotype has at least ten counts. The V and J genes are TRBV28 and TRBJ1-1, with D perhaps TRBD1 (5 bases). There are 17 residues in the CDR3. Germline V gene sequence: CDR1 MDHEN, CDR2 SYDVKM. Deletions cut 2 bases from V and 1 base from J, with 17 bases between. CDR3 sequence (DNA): TGTGCCAGCAGTTTAGTTGGGGGGGACGGGGGGAACACTGAAGCTTTCTTT. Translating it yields CASSLVGGDGGNTEAFF.

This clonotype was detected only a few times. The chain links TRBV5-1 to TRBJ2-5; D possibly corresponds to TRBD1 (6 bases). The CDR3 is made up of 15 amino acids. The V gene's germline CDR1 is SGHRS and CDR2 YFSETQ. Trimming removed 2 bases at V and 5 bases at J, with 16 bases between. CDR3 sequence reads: CASSLTGNLMETQYF. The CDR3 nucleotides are TGCGCCAGCAGCTTAACAGGGAATCTGATGGAGACCCAGTACTTC.

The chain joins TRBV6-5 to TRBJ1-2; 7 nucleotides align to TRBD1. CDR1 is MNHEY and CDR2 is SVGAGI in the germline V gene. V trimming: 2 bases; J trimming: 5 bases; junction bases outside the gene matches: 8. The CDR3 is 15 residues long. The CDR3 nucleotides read TGTGCCAGCAGTTACGGAGGGGGCGCGAGATATGGCTACACCTTC. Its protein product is CASSYGGGARYGYTF.

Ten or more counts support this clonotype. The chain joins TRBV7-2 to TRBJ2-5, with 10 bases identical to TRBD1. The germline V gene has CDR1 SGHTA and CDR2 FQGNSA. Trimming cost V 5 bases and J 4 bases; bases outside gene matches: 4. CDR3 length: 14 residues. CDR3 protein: CASSRDRGPETQYF. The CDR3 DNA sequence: TGTGCCAGCAGCCGCGACAGGGGGCCAGAGACCCAGTACTTC.

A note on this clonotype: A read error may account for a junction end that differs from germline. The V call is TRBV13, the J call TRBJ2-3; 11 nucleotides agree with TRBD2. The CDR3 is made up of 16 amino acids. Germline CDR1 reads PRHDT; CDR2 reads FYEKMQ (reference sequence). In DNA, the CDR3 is TGTGCCAGCAGCGGTAGCGGGGGGGGAATCACAGATACACAGTATTTT. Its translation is CASSGSGGGITDTQYF.

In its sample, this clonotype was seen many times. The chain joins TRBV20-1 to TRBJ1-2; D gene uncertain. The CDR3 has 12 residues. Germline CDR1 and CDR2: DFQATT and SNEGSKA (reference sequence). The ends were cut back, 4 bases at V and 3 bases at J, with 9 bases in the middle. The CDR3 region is CSATYGDYGYTF. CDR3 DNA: TGCAGTGCTACATACGGAGACTATGGCTACACCTTC.

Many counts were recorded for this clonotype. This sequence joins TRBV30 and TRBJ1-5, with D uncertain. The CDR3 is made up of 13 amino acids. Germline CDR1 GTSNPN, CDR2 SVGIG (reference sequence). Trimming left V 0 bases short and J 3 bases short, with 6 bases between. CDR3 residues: CAWSVRNNQPQHF. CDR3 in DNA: TGTGCCTGGAGTGTGAGGAACAATCAGCCCCAGCATTTT. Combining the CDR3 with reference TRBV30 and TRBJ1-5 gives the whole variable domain SQTIHQWPATLVQPVGSPLSLECTVEGTSNPNLYWYRQAAGRGLQLLFYSVGIGQISSEVPQNLSASRPQDRQFILSSKKLLLSDSGFYLCAWSVRNNQPQHFGDGTRLSIL.

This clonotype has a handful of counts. The CDR3 sequence: CASSQEDRGQETQYF. CDR3 coding DNA: TGCGCCAGCAGCCAGGAGGACAGGGGACAAGAGACCCAGTACTTC. This sequence joins TRBV4-1 and TRBJ2-5, with 9 bases lining up with TRBD1. This CDR3 is 15 amino acids long. Trimming cost V 3 bases and J 2 bases; bases outside gene matches: 4. Germline loops: CDR1 MGHRA, CDR2 YSYEKL.

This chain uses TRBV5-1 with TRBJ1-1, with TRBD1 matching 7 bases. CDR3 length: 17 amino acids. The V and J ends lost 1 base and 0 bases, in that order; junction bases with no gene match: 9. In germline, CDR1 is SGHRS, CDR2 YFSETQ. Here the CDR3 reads CASSLTVPGQMNTEAFF. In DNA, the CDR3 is TGCGCCAGCAGCTTGACCGTCCCGGGACAGATGAACACTGAAGCTTTCTTT.

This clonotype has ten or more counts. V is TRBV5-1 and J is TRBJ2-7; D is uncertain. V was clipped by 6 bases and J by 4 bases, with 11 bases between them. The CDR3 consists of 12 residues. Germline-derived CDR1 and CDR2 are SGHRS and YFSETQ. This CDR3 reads CASNSGGYEQYF. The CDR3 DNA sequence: TGCGCCAGCAATTCGGGCGGATACGAGCAGTACTTC.

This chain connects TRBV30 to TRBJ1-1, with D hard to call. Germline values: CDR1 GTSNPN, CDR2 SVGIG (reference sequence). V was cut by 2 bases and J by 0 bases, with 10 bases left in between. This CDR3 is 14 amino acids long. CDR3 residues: CAWSFAVMNTEAFF. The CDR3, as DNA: TGTGCCTGGAGTTTCGCAGTCATGAACACTGAAGCTTTCTTT.

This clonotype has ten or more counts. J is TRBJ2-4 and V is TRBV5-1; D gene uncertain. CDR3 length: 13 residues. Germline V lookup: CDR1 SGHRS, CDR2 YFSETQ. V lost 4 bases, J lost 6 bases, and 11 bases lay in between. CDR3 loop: CASSPGTGNIQYF. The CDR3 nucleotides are TGCGCCAGCAGCCCTGGAACGGGAAACATTCAGTACTTC.

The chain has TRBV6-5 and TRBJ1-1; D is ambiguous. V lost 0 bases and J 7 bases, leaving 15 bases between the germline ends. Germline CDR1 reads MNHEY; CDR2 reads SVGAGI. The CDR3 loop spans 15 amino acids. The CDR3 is CASSYSPQTFGEAFF. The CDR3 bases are TGTGCCAGCAGTTACTCACCACAGACGTTCGGTGAAGCTTTCTTT.

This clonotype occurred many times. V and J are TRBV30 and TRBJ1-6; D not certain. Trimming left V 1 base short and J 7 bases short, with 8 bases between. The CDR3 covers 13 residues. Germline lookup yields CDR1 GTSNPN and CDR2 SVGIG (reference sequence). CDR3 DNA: TGTGCCTGGAGTGCGGCAGAAAATTCACCCCTCCACTTT. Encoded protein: CAWSAAENSPLHF.

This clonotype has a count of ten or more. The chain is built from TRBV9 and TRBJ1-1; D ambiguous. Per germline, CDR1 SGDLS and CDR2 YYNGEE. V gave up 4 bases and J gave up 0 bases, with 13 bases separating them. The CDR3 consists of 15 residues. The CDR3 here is CASSPRLLMNTEAFF. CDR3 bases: TGTGCCAGCAGCCCTAGGCTCCTTATGAACACTGAAGCTTTCTTT.